This T cell receptor beta chain was captured by sequencing in a study of OX40 agonist ivuxolimab in advanced cancers. In germline, CDR1 is MNHNS, CDR2 SASEGT. This CDR3 has 11 residues. Trimming cost V 9 bases and J 10 bases, with 15 bases left between them. Profiled with immunoSEQ multiplex PCR; TCRdb holds only in-frame clones, not every one. The sample shows about 99,000 clones, roughly 94% of them seen only once. The receptor was derived from an adult with an advanced solid tumor such as melanoma, head and neck, liver or kidney cancer. Sequenced here: CD4+ or CD8+ T cells sorted from blood, sampled in a trial of the OX40 agonist ivuxolimab. This chain joins TRBV6-1 and TRBJ1-1; tentative D call: TRBD1 (6 bases). CDR3 DNA: TGTGCCAGACAGGGTAAGACCGGAGCTTTCTTT. It specifies CARQGKTGAFF.